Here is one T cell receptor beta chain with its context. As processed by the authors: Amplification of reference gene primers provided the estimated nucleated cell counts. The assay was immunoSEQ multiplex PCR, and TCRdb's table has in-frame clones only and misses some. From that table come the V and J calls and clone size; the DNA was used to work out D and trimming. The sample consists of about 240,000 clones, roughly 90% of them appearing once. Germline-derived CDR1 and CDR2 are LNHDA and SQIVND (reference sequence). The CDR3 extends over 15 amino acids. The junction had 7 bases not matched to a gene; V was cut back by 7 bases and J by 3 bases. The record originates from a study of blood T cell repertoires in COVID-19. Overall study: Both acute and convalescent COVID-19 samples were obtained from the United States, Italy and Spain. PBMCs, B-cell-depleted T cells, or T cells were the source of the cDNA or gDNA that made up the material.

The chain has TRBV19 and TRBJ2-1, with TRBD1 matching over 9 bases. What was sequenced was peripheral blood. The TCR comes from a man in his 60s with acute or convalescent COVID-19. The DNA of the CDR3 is TGTGCCAGTACCCCGGGACAGGGCCTCTACAATGAGCAGTTCTTC. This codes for CASTPGQGLYNEQFF.